One sample yielded the 5 T cell receptor beta chains listed below, sequenced in a study of T cells after yellow fever vaccination. MiXCR was run by TCRdb on the 5' RACE reads, yielding one entry per CDR3 protein. In the table there are approximately 250,000 distinct CDR3 sequences, 5.2% of which are singletons. This sample comprised CD4+ T cells sorted from PBMCs, obtained on the day of the yellow fever booster vaccination. All receptors come from a man between 18 and 35 years old who received the YFV17D yellow fever vaccine.

This clonotype was detected many times. The chain has TRBV7-7 and TRBJ2-2; no reliable D call. The V gene lost 0 bases and the J gene lost 4 bases, with 6 bases spanning the gap. Per germline, CDR1 SSHAT and CDR2 FNYEAQ (reference sequence). CDR3 length: 14 residues. The CDR3 region is CASSLAQFTGELFF. For the CDR3, the DNA is TGTGCCAGCAGCTTAGCACAGTTCACCGGGGAGCTGTTTTTT.

This clonotype showed up many times. The chain recombines TRBV5-1 with TRBJ2-7; D unresolved. The V gene lost 0 bases and the J gene lost 1 base, with 11 bases spanning the gap. This CDR3 has 15 residues. Germline CDR1 SGHRS, CDR2 YFSETQ. In DNA form, the CDR3 reads TGCGCCAGCAGCTTGGATGGCCGATGGTCCTACGAGCAGTACTTC. This sequence encodes CASSLDGRWSYEQYF.

This clonotype was counted only a few times. The CDR3 DNA is TGTGCCAGCAGCAAATGGGGGTCGGACAGGGCGACTTTCTTT. Protein product: CASSKWGSDRATFF. The V gene is TRBV9, the J gene TRBJ1-1; 8 bases are a match to TRBD1. The CDR3 covers 14 residues. Germline V gene lookup returns CDR1 SGDLS and CDR2 YYNGEE. J lost 12 bases, V lost 4 bases, and 14 bases had no gene match.

This clonotype was observed a handful of times. V is TRBV6-2 or TRBV6-3 and J is TRBJ2-5, with 10 bases that match TRBD2. CDR1 and CDR2 (germline): MNHEY, SVGEGT. The CDR3 loop spans 16 amino acids. V shed 6 bases, J shed 2 bases, and the junction held 9 bases outside the gene matches. CDR3 region: CASRTRLAGDQETQYF. DNA for the CDR3: TGTGCCAGCAGGACCCGACTAGCGGGTGATCAAGAGACCCAGTACTTC.

This clonotype was seen at least ten times. The chain recombines TRBV28 with TRBJ1-1; tentatively, D is TRBD1 (6 bases). Germline V gene sequence: CDR1 MDHEN, CDR2 SYDVKM. The CDR3 sequence is 15 residues long. Trimming pared 3 bases from V and 0 bases from J, leaving 11 bases between. The CDR3 protein is CASSFWGRVNTEAFF. As DNA, the CDR3 is TGTGCCAGCAGTTTTTGGGGGCGTGTGAACACTGAAGCTTTCTTT.